The entry below describes one T cell receptor beta chain. Its specificity is not known. The data were produced by immunoSEQ multiplex PCR, yet TCRdb's version contains in-frame clones alone and is incomplete. Here the sample spans around 36,000 clones, 90% to 95% being singletons. This record comes from a study of graft-versus-host responses after intestinal transplantation. V lost 3 bases to trimming and J lost 6 bases; unmatched junction nucleotides: 12. This CDR3 spans 16 amino acids. Germline lookup yields CDR1 MNHGY and CDR2 SAAAGT. This chain connects TRBV6-8 to TRBJ2-5; TRBD1 aligns across 8 bases. The sequence derives from a human donor who was the organ donor for an intestinal transplant. The specimen comprised unstimulated CD8+ T cells sorted from spleen or lymph node cells, sampled before transplant. In DNA form, the CDR3 reads TGTGCCAGCAGTTATCAGGAGACAGGGGATCTGAAGACCCAGTACTTC. Translating gives CASSYQETGDLKTQYF.